A selection of T cell receptor beta chains follows, all from one sample in a study of regulatory T cells in long-lasting Graves disease. TCRdb re-called the multiplex PCR reads through MiXCR, storing one row per CDR3 protein. This table has roughly 450,000 distinct CDR3 sequences, around a fifth appearing once. The material sequenced was peripheral blood mononuclear cells (PBMCs), taken when the disease was refractory, from a patient treated with antithyroid drugs. These receptors were taken from a female donor with Graves disease. Each CDR3 is given without its conserved first and last residue. Fields, in order: V gene, J gene, CDR3 protein.

v_call: TRBV28
j_call: TRBJ1-1
cdr3_aa: ASSILQGSLNTEAF

v_call: TRBV19
j_call: TRBJ1-5
cdr3_aa: ASSTLWGTEGNQPQH

v_call: TRBV6-1
j_call: TRBJ2-6
cdr3_aa: ASSRDLAGANVLT

v_call: TRBV4-1
j_call: TRBJ1-2
cdr3_aa: ASSQDSGTGYYGYT

v_call: TRBV11-3
j_call: TRBJ2-1
cdr3_aa: ASSLPRGGMYNEQF

v_call: TRBV12-3/TRBV12-4
j_call: TRBJ2-5
cdr3_aa: ASSYEETRY

v_call: TRBV12-3/TRBV12-4
j_call: TRBJ2-7
cdr3_aa: ASSFDKSYEQY

v_call: TRBV19
j_call: TRBJ1-2
cdr3_aa: ASSSQESNYGYT

v_call: TRBV5-1
j_call: TRBJ1-6
cdr3_aa: ASRQRTYNSPLH

v_call: TRBV15
j_call: TRBJ2-3
cdr3_aa: ATSPGTSTDTQY

v_call: TRBV29-1
j_call: TRBJ1-1
cdr3_aa: SVVLVMDTEAF

v_call: TRBV9
j_call: TRBJ2-7
cdr3_aa: ASSGKGGSYEQY

v_call: TRBV9
j_call: TRBJ1-1
cdr3_aa: ASSADRLNTEAF

v_call: TRBV12-3/TRBV12-4
j_call: TRBJ2-3
cdr3_aa: ASRGGGTHSTDTQY

v_call: TRBV7-6
j_call: TRBJ1-4
cdr3_aa: ASSFAGQGDEKLF

v_call: TRBV6-2/TRBV6-3
j_call: TRBJ2-7
cdr3_aa: ASSYATVSSPYEQY